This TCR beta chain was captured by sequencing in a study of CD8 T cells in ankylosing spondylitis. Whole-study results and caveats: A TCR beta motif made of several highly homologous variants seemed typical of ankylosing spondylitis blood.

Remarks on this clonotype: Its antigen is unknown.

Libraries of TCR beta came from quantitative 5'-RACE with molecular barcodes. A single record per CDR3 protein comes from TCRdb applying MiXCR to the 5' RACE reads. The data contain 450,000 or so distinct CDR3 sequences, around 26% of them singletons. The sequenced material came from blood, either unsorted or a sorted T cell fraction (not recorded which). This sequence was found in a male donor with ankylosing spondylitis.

The CDR3 coding sequence is TGCAGTGCTAGGCCACGCACAGATACGCAGTATTTT. Encoded protein: CSARPRTDTQYF. The V call is TRBV20-1, the J call TRBJ2-3; D not resolved. Germline CDR1 reads DFQATT; CDR2 reads SNEGSKA (reference sequence). V was trimmed by 3 bases and J by 1 base, leaving 5 bases between them. The CDR3 is made up of 12 amino acids.